One and the same sample provided the 10 T cell receptor beta chains below, sequenced in a study of blood T cell repertoires in COVID-19. TCRdb's table, derived via immunoSEQ multiplex PCR, lists solely in-frame clones and lacks some. The data contain around 300,000 clones, about 87% of them singletons. The sequenced sample was PBMCs or T cells enriched from blood (not recorded which). These receptors were taken from a woman between 25 and 40 years old who had recovered from COVID-19.

This clone was seen just once. DNA for the CDR3: TGTGCCAGCAGTGGCCGCCCTAGCGGGGGTTCCTACGAGCAGTACTTC. The encoded protein is CASSGRPSGGSYEQYF. The V gene is TRBV6-2 or TRBV6-3, the J gene TRBJ2-7; 10 bases line up with TRBD2. The CDR3 loop spans 16 amino acids. From germline, CDR1 is MNHEY and CDR2 SVGEGT. V dropped 5 bases and J dropped 1; count of bases not matched to a gene: 8.

This chain connects TRBV2 to TRBJ1-2; the match to TRBD1 covers 8 bases. Per germline, CDR1 SNHLY and CDR2 FYNNEI. V trimming: 1 base; J trimming: 8 bases; junction bases outside the gene matches: 6. The CDR3 has 14 amino acids. The CDR3 loop reads CASSEETGVGGYTF. The CDR3 region has the DNA TGTGCCAGCAGTGAAGAGACAGGGGTGGGCGGCTACACCTTC.

This rearrangement joins TRBV5-4 to TRBJ1-6, with 11 bases identical to TRBD1. V was clipped by 4 bases and J by 7 bases; unmatched bases: 13. Germline assignment: CDR1 SGHNT and CDR2 YYREEE (reference sequence). The CDR3 length is 18 residues. The CDR3 loop is CASSPGQGAFSGNSPLHF. CDR3 DNA: TGTGCCAGCAGCCCCGGACAGGGGGCGTTCTCCGGGAATTCACCCCTCCACTTT.

The rearrangement links TRBV3-1 (or the pseudogene TRBV3-2) to TRBJ2-7; weak D call: TRBD2 (6 bases). Per the germline V gene, CDR1 is LGHDT and CDR2 is YNNKEL (reference sequence). The CDR3 is made up of 14 amino acids. V was trimmed by 3 bases and J by 4 bases, leaving 13 bases between them. The CDR3 DNA is TGTGCCAGCAGCCAGGGGACCCTAGCGTACGAGCAGTACTTC. It encodes CASSQGTLAYEQYF.

Comment on this clone: Distinct nucleotide sequences in the sample also encode this CDR3. The CDR3 spells CASSPGTSGGQETQYF. Written as DNA, the CDR3 is TGCGCCAGCAGCCCGGGGACTAGCGGGGGGCAAGAGACCCAGTACTTC. The chain uses TRBV5-1 and TRBJ2-5; TRBD2 aligns across 15 bases. Germline CDR1 SGHRS, CDR2 YFSETQ. This CDR3 comprises 16 residues. V lost 4 bases, J lost 2 bases, and 3 bases stayed unmatched.

The V and J genes are TRBV21-1 and TRBJ1-3; the table's TRBD1 call for D was not verified on the DNA. TRBV21-1 is noted as a pseudogene. The CDR3 spans 17 residues. The CDR3, as DNA: TGTGCCAGCAGCAAAAACCGAGGACAGGGGAACGGAAACACCATATATTTT. Translated, it gives CASSKNRGQGNGNTIYF.

The chain has TRBV19 and TRBJ1-1; D unresolved. Per the germline V gene, CDR1 is LNHDA and CDR2 is SQIVND (reference sequence). The CDR3 contains 12 residues. V gave up 9 bases and J gave up 9 bases, with 17 bases separating them. CDR3 in amino acids: CARSLRARQAFF. The DNA of the CDR3 is TGTGCCAGATCCTTGAGGGCCAGGCAAGCTTTCTTT.

V gene TRBV2 combines with J gene TRBJ1-6; D perhaps matches TRBD1 (5 bases). Per the germline V gene, CDR1 is SNHLY and CDR2 is FYNNEI. This CDR3 is 15 amino acids long. V lost 4 bases and J lost 7, with 14 bases in between. The DNA for the CDR3 is TGTGCCAGCAGTGTGGGGGGGTATAGGAATTCACCCCTCCACTTT. As protein: CASSVGGYRNSPLHF.

The genes are TRBV28 and TRBJ1-2, with D uncertain. V lost 1 base to trimming and J lost 13 bases, with 16 bases between them. Germline V gene data show CDR1 as MDHEN and CDR2 as SYDVKM. The CDR3 loop spans 13 amino acids. CDR3 bases: TGTGCCAGCAGTTTATTACGGGAGACCCTAGGCACCTTC. It codes for CASSLLRETLGTF.

The chain couples TRBV18 to TRBJ1-2; weak D call: TRBD1 (5 bases). This CDR3 region has 14 residues. V dropped 1 base and J dropped 8 bases, with 14 bases sitting between them. The germline V gene encodes CDR1 KGHSH and CDR2 LQKENI. The CDR3 spells CASSPQRGGEGYTF. The DNA of the CDR3 is TGTGCCAGCTCACCACAGCGGGGAGGGGAAGGCTACACCTTC.